The sequence of this TCR beta chain was determined in a study of CD8 T cells in ankylosing spondylitis. This clonotype has at least ten counts. Germline loops: CDR1 SQVTM, CDR2 ANQGSEA. The CDR3 totals 15 residues. The V end was cut by 6 bases, the J end by 0 bases, with 16 bases between. TCR beta libraries were made by quantitative 5'-RACE with molecular barcodes. TCRdb analysed the 5' RACE reads with MiXCR anew, one entry per CDR3 protein. The sample records 200,000 to 300,000 distinct CDR3 sequences, around 10% being singletons. The sequence derives from a male donor with ankylosing spondylitis or in good health (not recorded which). The sequencing input was blood, either unsorted or a sorted T cell fraction (not recorded which). The chain carries TRBV29-1 and TRBJ2-3; possibly TRBD1 for D (5 bases). The CDR3 nucleotides read TGCAGCGTCATGGAATCAGGGTCTAGCACAGATACGCAGTATTTT. This translates into CSVMESGSSTDTQYF.